The T cell receptor (beta chain) described here comes from a study of tumor and adjacent non-tumor tissue in lung cancer. Points from the study as a whole: Normal lung showed higher cumulative top 100 clone frequency than tumor. Tumor TCR diversity, when higher, was linked to shorter survival. TCR diversity was significantly greater in tumor than normal lung tissue.

A modified ARM-PCR protocol with three rounds of nested PCR amplified TCRbeta. Using its own MiXCR run on the multiplex PCR reads, TCRdb lists one record per CDR3 protein. The sample includes 75,000 to 80,000 distinct CDR3 sequences, 65% to 90% seen only once; the top ten take roughly 14%. The template was RNA from unsorted bulk tissue. The germline V gene encodes CDR1 SGHDT and CDR2 YYEEEE. The CDR3 loop spans 13 amino acids. This clonotype was observed once. Its matching antigen is unknown. One end of the junction varies from germline; a read error may be responsible. The sequenced material came from lung tumor tissue. The receptor was derived from a woman in her forties or fifties with non-small cell lung cancer. V is TRBV5-6 and J is TRBJ2-5; possibly TRBD2 for D (6 bases). The CDR3 DNA reads TGTGCCAGCAGTGTAGGGACTTCAGAGACCCAAAACTTC. It specifies CASSVGTSETQNF.